This T cell receptor beta chain came from a study of human T cells and chemical hapten exposure. Findings and limits, study-wide: TCRs whose frequency exceeded 1 in 1000 remained the same following DPC sensitization. Expanded TCR counts at PT1 were positively correlated with the patch test score.

Concerning this clonotype: Its matching antigen is unknown.

Germline V gene lookup returns CDR1 MDHEN and CDR2 SYDVKM. The CDR3 length is 14 residues. V was clipped by 2 bases and J by 5 bases, with 10 bases between them. As to time point: patch test 1, 2 weeks after DPC sensitization. Treatment reported: therapeutic diphenylcyclopropenone sensitization with weekly scalp DPC. Total RNA extraction was carried out from unfractionated whole blood. In the original workflow: Approximately 100,000 TCRs per sample was the median, with a range of about 20,000 to 700,000. In TCRdb, the RACE reads were re-called with MiXCR into one record per CDR3 protein. It is TCRdb's table, rather than the study itself, that gives the V and J calls and clone size. The table has approximately 90,000 distinct CDR3 sequences, 9.5% to 15% seen once.

This rearrangement joins TRBV28 to TRBJ1-5; the D is unclear. The receptor comes from a woman between 40 and 50 years old with alopecia areata. Some clones in this sample may be carry-over from other donors' samples. This specimen consisted of whole blood, obtained in connection with sensitization to the hapten diphenylcyclopropenone (DPC). The CDR3 spells CASSLADLYQPQHF. The CDR3 region has the DNA TGTGCCAGCAGTTTAGCGGACTTATATCAGCCCCAGCATTTT.